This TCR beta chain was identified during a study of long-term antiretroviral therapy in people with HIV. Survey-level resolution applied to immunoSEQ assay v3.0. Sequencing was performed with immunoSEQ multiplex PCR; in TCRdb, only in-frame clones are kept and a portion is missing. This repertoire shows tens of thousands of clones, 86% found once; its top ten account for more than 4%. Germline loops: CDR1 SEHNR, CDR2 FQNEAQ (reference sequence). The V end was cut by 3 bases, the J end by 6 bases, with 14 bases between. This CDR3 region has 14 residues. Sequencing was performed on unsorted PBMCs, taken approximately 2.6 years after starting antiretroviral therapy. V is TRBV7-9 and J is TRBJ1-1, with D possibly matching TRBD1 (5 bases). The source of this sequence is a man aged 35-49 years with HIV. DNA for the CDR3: TGTGCCAGCAGCTTGGGCAGGGATTTCGCTGAAGCTTTCTTT. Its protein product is CASSLGRDFAEAFF.